This T cell receptor beta chain was found in a study of breast tumors, draining lymph nodes, adjacent tissues. Regarding the study as a whole: Tumor repertoires ranked between lymph nodes and nontumor tissue in diversity, with V and J gene preferences. Data fit most tumor T cells coming from lymph node, expanding in tumor.

Breast cancer patients provided tissue from their axillary draining lymph nodes. In its sample, this clonotype was seen many times. Its antigen is still unknown. Trimming removed 4 bases at V and 4 bases at J, with 16 bases between. Looked up from germline, CDR1 is DFQATT and CDR2 is SNEGSKA (reference sequence). CDR3 length: 14 amino acids. Using its own MiXCR run on the multiplex PCR reads, TCRdb lists one record per CDR3 protein. Here the sample spans around 150,000 distinct CDR3 sequences, around 20% being singletons. The sequenced sample consisted of axillary lymph node tissue. The chain is built from TRBV20-1 and TRBJ1-2, with D perhaps TRBD1 (5 bases). The receptor's source is a female donor with breast cancer. Some clones in this sample may be carry-over from other donors' samples. As DNA, the CDR3 is TGCAGTGCTATCTTGCGGCAGGGCGGCTATGGCTACACCTTC. It encodes CSAILRQGGYGYTF.